This T cell receptor (beta chain) was identified in a study of T cells in Graves' hyperthyroidism and ophthalmopathy. In germline, CDR1 is MNHEY, CDR2 SMNVEV (reference sequence). Trimming shortened V by 6 bases and J by 10 bases, and 10 bases separated the two germline ends. The CDR3 spans 11 residues. Researchers took RNA transcripts and amplified the TCR beta CDR3 regions from them. First-round RT-PCR of the TCR CDR3 relied on the HTBI primer set. TCRdb fed the multiplex PCR reads into MiXCR, producing one record per CDR3 protein. The table lists a few hundred thousand distinct CDR3 sequences, 13% of them singletons, with around 20% in the top ten.

This TCR derives from a man aged 25-45 years with Graves' hyperthyroidism that later progressed to Graves' ophthalmopathy. Specimen: blood. The chain couples TRBV27 to TRBJ2-4; D ambiguous. The CDR3 region has the DNA TGTGCCAGCAGACTCGGGTCAATTCAGTACTTC. Translating gives CASRLGSIQYF.